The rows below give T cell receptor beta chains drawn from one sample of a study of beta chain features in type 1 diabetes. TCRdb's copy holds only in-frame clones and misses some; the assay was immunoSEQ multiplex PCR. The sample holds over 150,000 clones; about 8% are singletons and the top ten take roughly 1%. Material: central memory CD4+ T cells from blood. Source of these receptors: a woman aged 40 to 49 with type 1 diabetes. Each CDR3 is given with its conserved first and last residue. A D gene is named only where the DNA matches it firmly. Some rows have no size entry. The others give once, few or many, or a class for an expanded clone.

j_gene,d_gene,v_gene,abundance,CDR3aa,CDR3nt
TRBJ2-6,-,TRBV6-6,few,CASSLYSGANVLTF,TGTGCCAGCAGCCTCTACTCTGGGGCCAACGTCCTGACTTTC
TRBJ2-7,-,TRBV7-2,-,CASSPDRNYEQYF,TGTGCCAGCAGCCCCGACAGGAACTACGAGCAGTACTTC
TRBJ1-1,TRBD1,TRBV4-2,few,CASSQDSGDREAFF,TGTGCCAGCAGCCAAGACTCTGGGGACAGAGAAGCTTTCTTT
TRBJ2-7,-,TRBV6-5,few,CASSYSNTFYEQYF,TGTGCCAGCAGTTACTCGAACACCTTCTACGAGCAGTACTTC
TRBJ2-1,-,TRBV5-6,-,CASREERSYNEQFF,TGTGCCAGCAGAGAGGAGAGGTCCTACAATGAGCAGTTCTTC
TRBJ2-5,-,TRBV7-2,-,CASSFQVSQETQYF,TGTGCCAGCAGCTTTCAGGTCAGCCAAGAGACCCAGTACTTC
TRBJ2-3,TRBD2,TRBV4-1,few,CASSQVERGGKGTQYF,TGCGCCAGCAGCCAAGTGGAGCGGGGGGGCAAGGGCACGCAGTATTTT
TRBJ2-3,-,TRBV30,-,CAWSTGSPSTDTQYF,TGTGCCTGGAGTACGGGGTCTCCTAGCACAGATACGCAGTATTTT
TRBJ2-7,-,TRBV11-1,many,CASSLRQYDEQYF,TGTGCCAGCAGCCTGCGGCAATATGACGAGCAGTACTTC
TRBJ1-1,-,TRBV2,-,CASLAGRNTEAFF,TGTGCCAGCCTCGCTGGGCGGAACACTGAAGCTTTCTTT
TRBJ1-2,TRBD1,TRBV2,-,CASSGDRAYYGGNTF,TGTGCCAGTAGCGGGGACAGGGCTTACTATGGGGGAAACACCTTC
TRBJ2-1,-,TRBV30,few,CACSMGSGKRLNEQFF,TGTGCCTGTTCTATGGGTTCGGGGAAACGGCTTAATGAGCAGTTCTTC
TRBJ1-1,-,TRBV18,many,CASSRTGEDTEAFF,TGTGCCAGCTCACGTACAGGAGAGGACACTGAAGCTTTCTTT
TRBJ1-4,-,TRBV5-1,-,CASKEQAANEKLFF,TGCGCCAGCAAGGAACAGGCCGCTAATGAAAAACTGTTTTTT
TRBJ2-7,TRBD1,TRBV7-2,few,CASSLGTTGGNEQYF,TGTGCCAGCAGCCTGGGGACCACAGGGGGTAACGAGCAGTACTTC
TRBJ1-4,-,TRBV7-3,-,CASSSSQVNEKLFF,TGTGCCAGCAGCTCGTCCCAGGTTAATGAAAAACTGTTTTTT
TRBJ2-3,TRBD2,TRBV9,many,CASSSRLAASTDTQYF,TGTGCCAGCAGCTCCCGACTAGCGGCTAGCACAGATACGCAGTATTTT
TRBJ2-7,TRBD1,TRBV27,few,CASSPWTGGSREQYF,TGTGCCAGCAGTCCCTGGACAGGGGGTTCGCGGGAGCAGTACTTC